This TCR beta chain was captured by sequencing in a study of cytomegalovirus exposure and HLA in healthy donors. Primers included in the PCR were 60 Vbeta and 13 Jbeta primers. Assay: immunoSEQ multiplex PCR; the TCRdb copy retains only in-frame clones and omits some. The sample records 180,000 or so clones, less than 80% being singletons. On this clone: What it binds is not known.

Germline V gene data show CDR1 as SGDLS and CDR2 as YYNGEE. The CDR3 has 16 amino acids. Trimming left V 0 bases short and J 2 bases short, with 12 bases between. Study-wide points: Among the sequence variants, a highly shared cluster was likely an artifact of sequencing. Later on, an analysis found that several of the most significant clusters appeared to be linked to common viral pathogens, which included parvovirus B19. In a later analysis, DRB1 alleles had the most associated TCRs; HLA-C alleles the fewest.

The chain couples TRBV9 to TRBJ1-3; D is unresolved. Sequencing input: PBMCs. This sequence was found in a female donor in good health and CMV-seronegative. The CDR3 sequence is CASSVGAPKPGNTIYF. CDR3 bases: TGTGCCAGCAGCGTAGGAGCCCCCAAGCCTGGAAACACCATATATTTT.